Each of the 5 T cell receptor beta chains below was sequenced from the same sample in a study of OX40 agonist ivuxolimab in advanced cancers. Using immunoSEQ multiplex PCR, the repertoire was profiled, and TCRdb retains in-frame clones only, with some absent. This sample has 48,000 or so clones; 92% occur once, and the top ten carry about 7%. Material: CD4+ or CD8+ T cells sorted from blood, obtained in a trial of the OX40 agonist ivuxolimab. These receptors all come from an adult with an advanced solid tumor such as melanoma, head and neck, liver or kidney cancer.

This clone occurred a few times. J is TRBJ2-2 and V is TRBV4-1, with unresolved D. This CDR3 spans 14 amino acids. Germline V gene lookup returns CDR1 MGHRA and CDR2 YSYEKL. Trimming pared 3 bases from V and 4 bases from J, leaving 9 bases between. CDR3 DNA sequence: TGCGCCAGCAGCCAGCCACGAGGCACCGGGGAGCTGTTTTTT. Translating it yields CASSQPRGTGELFF.

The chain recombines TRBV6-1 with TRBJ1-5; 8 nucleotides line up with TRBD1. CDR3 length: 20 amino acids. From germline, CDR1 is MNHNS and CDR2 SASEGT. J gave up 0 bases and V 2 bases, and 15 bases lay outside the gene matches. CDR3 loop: CASSENPGTGRFSSNQPQHF. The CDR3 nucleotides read TGTGCCAGCAGTGAAAATCCCGGGACAGGACGGTTTAGTAGCAATCAGCCCCAGCATTTT.

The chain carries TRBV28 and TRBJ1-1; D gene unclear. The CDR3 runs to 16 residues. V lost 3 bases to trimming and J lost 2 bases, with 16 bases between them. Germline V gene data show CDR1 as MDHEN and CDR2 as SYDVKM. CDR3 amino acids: CASSFPRTVFNTEAFF. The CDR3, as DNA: TGTGCCAGCAGTTTTCCGAGAACAGTTTTTAACACTGAAGCTTTCTTT.

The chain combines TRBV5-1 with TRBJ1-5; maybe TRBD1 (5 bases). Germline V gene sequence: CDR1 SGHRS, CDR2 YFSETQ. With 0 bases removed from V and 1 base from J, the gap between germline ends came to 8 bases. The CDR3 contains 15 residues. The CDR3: CASSLVPGSNQPQHF. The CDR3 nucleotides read TGCGCCAGCAGCTTGGTACCAGGGAGCAATCAGCCCCAGCATTTT.

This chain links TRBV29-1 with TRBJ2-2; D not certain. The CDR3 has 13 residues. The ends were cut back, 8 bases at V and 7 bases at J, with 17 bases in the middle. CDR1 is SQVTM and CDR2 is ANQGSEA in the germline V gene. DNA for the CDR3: TGCAGCCTCAGACATGGTGGTGGCGGGGAGCTGTTTTTT. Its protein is CSLRHGGGGELFF.